This T cell receptor (beta chain) comes out of a study of response to subunit inactivated influenza vaccine. Study results and caveats: After each seasonal influenza vaccination, few new T cells are recruited, the authors suggested.

Each CDR3 protein gets one entry after TCRdb re-called the RT-PCR reads with MiXCR. The table shows more than 400,000 distinct CDR3 sequences, with roughly 7.9% occurring only once. The table lists this clonotype with many counts. The antigen remains undetermined. With 3 bases removed from V and 2 bases from J, the gap between germline ends came to 10 bases. The CDR3 loop spans 14 amino acids. The TCR was taken from a man between 50 and 69 years old who received an inactivated influenza vaccine. The source material was PBMCs from blood, sampled less than 30 months after vaccination. The gene calls are TRBV12-3 or TRBV12-4 and TRBJ2-5; D uncertain. CDR3 DNA sequence: TGTGCCAGCAGTTTTCGAGGCGGACAAGAGACCCAGTACTTC. It is translated as CASSFRGGQETQYF.